The clone carrying this T cell receptor (beta chain) was observed a few times. The entry originates in a study of beta chain features in type 1 diabetes. The wider study: Over all samples combined, fewer than 140,000,000 sorted cells were examined.

V was trimmed by 2 bases and J by 2 bases, leaving 17 bases between them. CDR1 SNHLY and CDR2 FYNNEI come from the germline V gene. This CDR3 contains 17 residues. The whole isolated RNA underwent reverse transcription, so sequencing captured expressed TCRB transcripts. Profiling relied on immunoSEQ multiplex PCR, and the TCRdb table lists in-frame clones only, not all of them. The profile shows roughly 300,000 clones, 12% to 15% of them singletons. Specimen: central memory CD4+ T cells from blood. This clonotype was sampled from a man in his thirties or forties in good health. The chain carries TRBV2 and TRBJ2-3; tentative D call: TRBD1 (6 bases). CDR3 sequence (DNA): TGTGCCAGCAGTGAATTAGAGTTTGGGGACAACACAGATACGCAGTATTTT. It encodes CASSELEFGDNTDTQYF.